There are a few counts of the clone carrying this TCR beta chain. Its antigen remains unidentified. This record comes from a study of T cell repertoires in cytomegalovirus infection. Study details: Use of recently identified HLA-C-restricted and well-studied HLA-B-restricted CMV epitopes was part of the study. Indications came from public TCR beta signatures; they pointed to CMV infection and to a matching HLA type.

A single record per CDR3 protein comes from TCRdb applying MiXCR to the reads. The sample records about 920,000 distinct CDR3 sequences, roughly a third being singletons. Study observations and caveats: The ex vivo response showed dominance by HLA-C-restricted CMV-specific TCR beta clonotypes.

The specimen comprised cultured CD8+ T cells from PBMCs, sampled from culture after CMV antigen stimulation. This TCR was sampled from a human donor in good health (CMV status not recorded). Some clones in this sample may be carry-over from other donors' samples.

CDR3 coding DNA: TGCGCCAGCACCTCTACTGTCAATTTCATGAACACTGAAGCTTTCTTT. It encodes CASTSTVNFMNTEAFF. The chain joins TRBV4-1 to TRBJ1-1; D unclear. CDR1 MGHRA and CDR2 YSYEKL come from the germline V gene. The V and J ends lost 7 bases and 0 bases respectively, with 18 bases between them. There are 16 residues in the CDR3.